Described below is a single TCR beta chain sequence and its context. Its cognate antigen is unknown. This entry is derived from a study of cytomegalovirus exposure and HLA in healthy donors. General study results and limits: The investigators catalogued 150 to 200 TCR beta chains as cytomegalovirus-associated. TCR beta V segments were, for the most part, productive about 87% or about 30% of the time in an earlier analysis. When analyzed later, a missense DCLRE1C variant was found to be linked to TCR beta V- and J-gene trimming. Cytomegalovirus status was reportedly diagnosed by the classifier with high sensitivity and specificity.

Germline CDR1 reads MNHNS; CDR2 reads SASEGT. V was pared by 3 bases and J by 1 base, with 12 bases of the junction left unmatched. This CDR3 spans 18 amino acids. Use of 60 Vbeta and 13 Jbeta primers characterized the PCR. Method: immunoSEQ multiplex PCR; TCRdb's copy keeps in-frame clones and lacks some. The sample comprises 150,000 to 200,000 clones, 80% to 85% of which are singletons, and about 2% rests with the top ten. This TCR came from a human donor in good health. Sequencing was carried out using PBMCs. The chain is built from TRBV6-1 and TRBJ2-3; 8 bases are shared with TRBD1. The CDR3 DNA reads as TGTGCCAGCAGTGAGGTACCGAGACCGGGACAGGGCACAGATACGCAGTATTTT. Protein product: CASSEVPRPGQGTDTQYF.